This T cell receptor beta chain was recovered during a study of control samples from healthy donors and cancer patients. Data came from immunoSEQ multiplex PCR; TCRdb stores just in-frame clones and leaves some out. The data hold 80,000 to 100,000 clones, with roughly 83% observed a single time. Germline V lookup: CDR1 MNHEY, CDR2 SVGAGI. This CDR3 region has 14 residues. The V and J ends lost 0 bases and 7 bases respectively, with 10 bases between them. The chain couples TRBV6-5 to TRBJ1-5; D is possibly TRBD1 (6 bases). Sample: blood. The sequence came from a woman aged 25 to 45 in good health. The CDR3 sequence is CASSYSEGGQPQHF. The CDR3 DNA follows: TGTGCCAGCAGTTACTCGGAGGGGGGCCAGCCCCAGCATTTT.